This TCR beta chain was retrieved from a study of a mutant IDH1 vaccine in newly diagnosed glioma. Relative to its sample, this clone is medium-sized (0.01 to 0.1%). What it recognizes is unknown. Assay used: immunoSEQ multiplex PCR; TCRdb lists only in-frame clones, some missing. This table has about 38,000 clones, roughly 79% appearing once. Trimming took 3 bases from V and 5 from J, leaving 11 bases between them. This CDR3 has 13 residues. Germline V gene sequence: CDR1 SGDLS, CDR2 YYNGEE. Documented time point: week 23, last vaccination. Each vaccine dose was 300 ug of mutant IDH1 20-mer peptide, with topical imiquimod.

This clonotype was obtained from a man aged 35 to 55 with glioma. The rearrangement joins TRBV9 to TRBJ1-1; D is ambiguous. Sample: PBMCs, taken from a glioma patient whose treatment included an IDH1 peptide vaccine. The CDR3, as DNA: TGTGCCAGCAGCGCCACGGCGGGTACTGAAGCTTTCTTT. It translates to CASSATAGTEAFF.